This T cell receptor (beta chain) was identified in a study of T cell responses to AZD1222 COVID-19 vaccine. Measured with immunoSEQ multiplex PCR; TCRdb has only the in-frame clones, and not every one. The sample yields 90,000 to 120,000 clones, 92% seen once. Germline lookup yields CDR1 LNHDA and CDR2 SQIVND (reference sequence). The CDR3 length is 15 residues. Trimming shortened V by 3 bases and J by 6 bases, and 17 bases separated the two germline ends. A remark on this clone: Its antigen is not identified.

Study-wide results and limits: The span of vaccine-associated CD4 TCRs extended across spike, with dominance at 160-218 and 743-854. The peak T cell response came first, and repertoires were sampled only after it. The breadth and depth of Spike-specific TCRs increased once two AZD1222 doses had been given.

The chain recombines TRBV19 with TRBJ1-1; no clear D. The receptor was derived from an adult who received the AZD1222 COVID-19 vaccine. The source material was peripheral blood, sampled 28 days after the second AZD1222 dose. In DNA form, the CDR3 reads TGTGCCAGTAGTATTGATTGGGCGGGGATGGCTGAAGCTTTCTTT. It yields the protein CASSIDWAGMAEAFF.